This TCR beta chain was obtained from a study of T-cell reconstitution after alpha-beta-depleted transplantation in children. General study results and limits: When one year had passed after transplant, most T-cell counts and diversity came from newly produced T cells. It was surviving recipient T cells and thymic progenitors that gave some patients high TCRbeta diversity at day 60.

This clonotype was observed a few times. What it binds is unknown. Unique molecular identifiers were incorporated when the TCRbeta library was constructed. TCRdb recomputed calls from the PCR reads with MiXCR, one row per CDR3 protein. Here the sample spans 500,000 to 650,000 distinct CDR3 sequences, 10% to 15% being singletons. The sample consisted of PBMCs, mostly from graft donor cells, taken 360 days after TCRalphabeta/CD19-depleted stem cell transplant. The origin of this receptor is a male patient between 10 and 17 years old who had a stem cell transplant for acute myeloid leukemia, so the T cells may come from the graft donor.

CDR3 sequence reads: CASSHLVGSYEQYF. CDR3 nucleotide sequence: TGCGCCAGCAGCCACCTTGTCGGGTCCTACGAGCAGTACTTC. This chain connects TRBV4-3 to TRBJ2-7; unclear D gene. Trimming shortened V by 3 bases and J by 1 base, and 10 bases separated the two germline ends. The length of the CDR3 is 14 residues. Germline-derived CDR1 and CDR2 are LGHNA and YSLEER.